The 29 T cell receptor beta chains below all came from one sample that was sequenced in a study of shared clonotypes between healthy human individuals. TCRdb's copy holds only in-frame clones and misses some; the assay was immunoSEQ multiplex PCR. The table records millions of clones, roughly 94% of them present only once. The sample comprised naive CD4+ T cells sorted from blood. Sample subset: CD45RA+ positively selected. The receptors shown here come from a man aged 18 to 35 in good health.

Here the CDR3 DNA reads TGTGCCAGCAGTCTCCTCTTCGGGGGCTACACCTTC. As protein: CASSLLFGGYTF. The V call is TRBV28, the J call TRBJ1-2, with D uncertain. The CDR3 has 12 amino acids. From germline, CDR1 is MDHEN and CDR2 SYDVKM. V gave up 5 bases and J gave up 8 bases, with 12 bases separating them.

CDR3 residues: CSVLDSSYEQYF. CDR3 DNA: TGCAGCGTTCTGGACAGCTCCTACGAGCAGTACTTC. The chain carries TRBV29-1 and TRBJ2-7, with TRBD1 as a possible D gene (6 bases). CDR1 is SQVTM, CDR2 ANQGSEA, per germline. The CDR3 is 12 residues long. The V end lost 5 bases, the J end lost 0 bases, and 8 bases lay between the germline ends.

The chain carries TRBV30 and TRBJ2-5; no firm D call. CDR1 is GTSNPN and CDR2 is SVGIG in the germline V gene (reference sequence). The CDR3 is 13 residues long. Trimming left V 1 base short and J 6 bases short, with 12 bases between. CDR3 bases: TGTGCCTGGAGTGGTGGCAGGTTGAAGACCCAGTACTTC. Translating gives CAWSGGRLKTQYF. The full variable domain, with the rest looked up from reference TRBV30 and TRBJ2-5, is SQTIHQWPATLVQPVGSPLSLECTVEGTSNPNLYWYRQAAGRGLQLLFYSVGIGQISSEVPQNLSASRPQDRQFILSSKKLLLSDSGFYLCAWSGGRLKTQYFGPGTRLLVL.

CDR3: CASSPQRERYEQYF. Written as DNA, the CDR3 is TGCGCCAGCAGCCCACAGCGGGAGCGCTACGAGCAGTACTTC. The chain uses TRBV5-1 and TRBJ2-7; 8 bases fit TRBD2. The germline CDR1 and CDR2 sequences are SGHRS and YFSETQ. This CDR3 has 14 amino acids. J was trimmed by 3 bases and V by 4 bases; bases with no gene match: 6.

The rearrangement links TRBV2 to TRBJ1-1; D gene uncertain. The ends were cut back, 3 bases at V and 4 bases at J, with 12 bases in the middle. The germline V gene has CDR1 SNHLY and CDR2 FYNNEI. The CDR3 sequence is 14 residues long. The CDR3 nucleotides are TGTGCCAGCAGTGAGCGGGATTGGGGCACTGAAGCTTTCTTT. Translated, it gives CASSERDWGTEAFF. The variable domain in full, with the rest retrieved from reference TRBV2 and TRBJ1-1, is EPEVTQTPSHQVTQMGQEVILRCVPISNHLYFYWYRQILGQKVEFLVSFYNNEISEKSEIFDDQFSVERPDGSNFTLKIRSTKLEDSAMYFCASSERDWGTEAFFGQGTRLTVV.

The chain has TRBV5-4 and TRBJ2-5, with D tentatively TRBD1 (6 bases). The DNA end lines up better with TRBJ2-7; the J call may be wrong. Per germline, CDR1 SGHNT and CDR2 YYREEE (reference sequence). This CDR3 region has 13 residues. The CDR3 protein is CASSLSNRAEQYF. The DNA for the CDR3 is TGTGCCAGCAGCCTCTCCAACAGGGCCGAGCAGTACTTC.

This chain uses TRBV19 with TRBJ1-2, with 12 bases matching TRBD1. Trimming took 7 bases from V and 5 from J; bases not matched to a gene: 5. CDR3 length: 14 amino acids. Germline CDR1 and CDR2: LNHDA and SQIVND (reference sequence). For the CDR3, the DNA is TGTGCCAGTAACCCGGGACAGGGGGCGTATGGCTACACCTTC. It translates to CASNPGQGAYGYTF.

The rearrangement links TRBV19 to TRBJ2-3, with 12 bases that match TRBD2. The CDR3 has 15 amino acids. Losses at the gene ends were 7 bases for V and 5 bases for J; bases not matched to a gene: 7. Germline V gene lookup returns CDR1 LNHDA and CDR2 SQIVND (reference sequence). DNA for the CDR3: TGTGCCAGTACCCAGACTAGCGGGGGAGGAGATACGCAGTATTTT. It is translated as CASTQTSGGGDTQYF.

This chain links TRBV9 with TRBJ1-2; TRBD1 matches 8 bases. Germline V gives CDR1 SGDLS, CDR2 YYNGEE. Trimming took 3 bases from V and 2 from J; bases not matched to a gene: 3. The CDR3 is made up of 14 amino acids. The CDR3 region has the DNA TGTGCCAGCAGCGGCGGACAGGGCAACTATGGCTACACCTTC. It specifies CASSGGQGNYGYTF.

V usage is TRBV6-5 and J usage is TRBJ2-5; no clear D. Germline V gives CDR1 MNHEY, CDR2 SVGAGI. The V gene lost 0 bases and the J gene lost 3 bases, with 5 bases spanning the gap. There are 13 residues in the CDR3. The CDR3 coding sequence is TGTGCCAGCAGTTACTCCCGGAAAGAGACCCAGTACTTC. Its protein product is CASSYSRKETQYF.

This chain connects TRBV2 to TRBJ1-1; possible D gene TRBD1, 5 bases. CDR3 length: 15 residues. V shed 3 bases and J shed 0 bases, with 11 bases lying between them. Germline values: CDR1 SNHLY, CDR2 FYNNEI. Here the CDR3 DNA reads TGTGCCAGCAGTGAGCAGGGATTCATGAACACTGAAGCTTTCTTT. It yields the protein CASSEQGFMNTEAFF. Looking up the rest from reference TRBV2 and TRBJ1-1 gives the full variable domain: EPEVTQTPSHQVTQMGQEVILRCVPISNHLYFYWYRQILGQKVEFLVSFYNNEISEKSEIFDDQFSVERPDGSNFTLKIRSTKLEDSAMYFCASSEQGFMNTEAFFGQGTRLTVV.

The chain combines TRBV19 with TRBJ2-7, with 8 bases fitting TRBD1. Germline V gives CDR1 LNHDA, CDR2 SQIVND (reference sequence). The junction had 10 bases not matched to a gene; V was cut back by 3 bases and J by 6 bases. This CDR3 region has 15 residues. In DNA, the CDR3 is TGTGCCAGTAGTATCCTTGGACAGGGCCTTCGCGAGCAGTACTTC. Encoded protein: CASSILGQGLREQYF.

The rearrangement uses TRBV19 and TRBJ2-3; D is unresolved. Trimming removed 3 bases from V and 4 bases from J, with 14 bases in between. The germline V gene has CDR1 LNHDA and CDR2 SQIVND (reference sequence). This CDR3 spans 15 amino acids. CDR3 DNA sequence: TGTGCCAGTAGTATTAGACCGGTCGGCGCAGATACGCAGTATTTT. Translating gives CASSIRPVGADTQYF.

This chain joins TRBV6-5 and TRBJ1-4; D call uncertain. V was pared by 6 bases and J by 6 bases, with 14 bases between. Germline assignment: CDR1 MNHEY and CDR2 SVGAGI. CDR3 length: 14 amino acids. In nucleotides, the CDR3 is TGTGCCAGCAGGCCGGACTTGAGGGATGAAAAACTGTTTTTT. Translated: CASRPDLRDEKLFF.

The genes are TRBV9 and TRBJ2-3, with 11 bases that match TRBD2. This CDR3 is 18 amino acids long. Germline values: CDR1 SGDLS, CDR2 YYNGEE. V trimming: 0 bases; J trimming: 4 bases; junction bases outside the gene matches: 10. DNA of the CDR3: TGTGCCAGCAGCGTAGGTTCTAGCGGGAGGTCTGGCGCAGATACGCAGTATTTT. Translation: CASSVGSSGRSGADTQYF.

The V and J genes are TRBV10-2 and TRBJ2-2; weak D call: TRBD2 (6 bases). There are 16 residues in the CDR3. Trimming left V 0 bases short and J 6 bases short, with 14 bases between. From germline, CDR1 is WSHSY and CDR2 SAAADI. CDR3 protein: CASSESTLAIAGELFF. In nucleotides, the CDR3 is TGCGCCAGCAGTGAGTCGACTCTAGCGATCGCCGGGGAGCTGTTTTTT.

This chain uses TRBV7-2 with TRBJ1-1; tentatively, D is TRBD1 (5 bases). CDR3 length equals 17 residues. Germline CDR1 reads SGHTA; CDR2 reads FQGNSA. Deletions cut 0 bases from V and 1 base from J, with 15 bases between. The CDR3 nucleotides read TGTGCCAGCAGCTTAGCGCCCGGGGCAGCCGCGAACACTGAAGCTTTCTTT. Residues: CASSLAPGAAANTEAFF. Drawing the rest from reference TRBV7-2 and TRBJ1-1, the complete variable domain is GAGVSQSPSNKVTEKGKDVELRCDPISGHTALYWYRQSLGQGLEFLIYFQGNSAPDKSGLPSDRFSAERTGGSVSTLTIQRTQQEDSAVYLCASSLAPGAAANTEAFFGQGTRLTVV.

This clone was detected only once. Different DNA sequences within this sample yield the same CDR3. The gene calls are TRBV7-2 and TRBJ2-3; 13 bases align to TRBD2. V gave up 5 bases and J gave up 2 bases; unmatched junction bases: 4. The CDR3 length is 16 residues. CDR1 is SGHTA, CDR2 FQGNSA, per germline. CDR3 sequence: CASSRTSGSLTDTQYF. The CDR3 DNA reads TGTGCCAGCAGCCGGACTAGCGGGAGTCTCACAGATACGCAGTATTTT.

The chain recombines TRBV27 with TRBJ2-7, with TRBD2 matching 11 bases. Germline lookup yields CDR1 MNHEY and CDR2 SMNVEV (reference sequence). The CDR3 sequence is 15 residues long. V dropped 4 bases and J dropped 12; count of bases not matched to a gene: 14. This chain's CDR3 is CASSWELAGDLQLYF. The CDR3 nucleotides read TGTGCCAGCAGTTGGGAACTAGCGGGGGACCTCCAGTTGTACTTC.

The V gene is TRBV2, the J gene TRBJ2-7, with D possibly being TRBD1 (5 bases). Germline V gene data show CDR1 as SNHLY and CDR2 as FYNNEI. The V and J ends lost 6 bases and 2 bases respectively, with 11 bases between them. The CDR3 runs 13 residues. In DNA, the CDR3 is TGTGCCAGCAGCAGGGATTGGGCCTACGAGCAGTACTTC. Protein product: CASSRDWAYEQYF.

The J gene is TRBJ1-1, the V gene TRBV11-3, with no clear D. The CDR3 length is 13 residues. From germline, CDR1 is SGHNT and CDR2 YENEEA. V gave up 4 bases and J gave up 2 bases, with 8 bases separating them. In nucleotides, the CDR3 is TGTGCCAGCAGCTCGGCATACAACACTGAAGCTTTCTTT. Its translation: CASSSAYNTEAFF.

The chain carries TRBV27 and TRBJ2-1; TRBD2 agrees at 8 bases. The CDR3 totals 18 residues. Germline lookup yields CDR1 MNHEY and CDR2 SMNVEV (reference sequence). With 5 bases clipped from V and 2 bases from J, the junction kept 14 bases outside the gene matches. The CDR3 loop is CASSPQWRGVQAYNEQFF. CDR3 DNA: TGTGCCAGCAGTCCCCAGTGGCGGGGGGTACAGGCCTACAATGAGCAGTTCTTC.

The chain couples TRBV4-2 to TRBJ1-5; 9 nucleotides line up with TRBD1. CDR1 and CDR2 (germline): LGHNA, YNFKEQ. This CDR3 has 14 amino acids. V shed 5 bases, J shed 4 bases, and the junction held 3 bases outside the gene matches. This chain's CDR3 is CASSLGQGNQPQHF. The CDR3 coding sequence is TGTGCCAGCAGCTTGGGACAGGGAAATCAGCCCCAGCATTTT.

The chain joins TRBV7-9 to TRBJ1-2; weak D call: TRBD1 (5 bases). Germline CDR1 and CDR2: SEHNR and FQNEAQ (reference sequence). Trimming left V 4 bases short and J 3 bases short, with 15 bases between. CDR3 size: 15 residues. The CDR3 region has the DNA TGTGCCAGCAGCTCCAAAGGGGCAGCGGACTATGGCTACACCTTC. This translates into CASSSKGAADYGYTF.

The chain has TRBV5-1 and TRBJ2-7; D may be TRBD1 (6 bases). CDR3 length equals 16 residues. V was trimmed by 1 base and J by 1 base, leaving 15 bases between them. Germline V lookup: CDR1 SGHRS, CDR2 YFSETQ. The CDR3: CASSLSGASASYEQYF. The CDR3 region has the DNA TGCGCCAGCAGCTTGTCAGGGGCTTCCGCTTCCTACGAGCAGTACTTC.

V and J are TRBV4-1 and TRBJ2-7; perhaps TRBD1 as D (6 bases). Trimming stripped 1 base from V and 5 bases from J, with 12 bases between. Germline V gives CDR1 MGHRA, CDR2 YSYEKL. The CDR3 runs to 14 residues. In DNA, the CDR3 is TGCGCCAGCAGCCAAGTCGACAGGTCCAACGAGCAGTACTTC. Its translation: CASSQVDRSNEQYF.

V is TRBV30 and J is TRBJ1-6; 7 nucleotides align to TRBD1. The CDR3 has 14 amino acids. V lost 5 bases, J lost 4 bases, and 5 bases stayed unmatched. Per germline, CDR1 GTSNPN and CDR2 SVGIG (reference sequence). The CDR3 region is CAWVGTAYNSPLHF. For the CDR3, the DNA is TGTGCCTGGGTAGGGACAGCTTATAATTCACCCCTCCACTTT.

The chain recombines TRBV11-2 with TRBJ2-5; D unresolved. Looked up from germline, CDR1 is SGHAT and CDR2 is FQNNGV. V lost 5 bases to trimming and J lost 4 bases, with 11 bases between them. CDR3 length equals 13 residues. The CDR3: CASSLLGIETQYF. The CDR3 DNA follows: TGTGCCAGCAGCCTTCTAGGGATAGAGACCCAGTACTTC.

The chain uses TRBV7-2 and TRBJ2-7; D is unclear. The CDR3 loop spans 13 amino acids. V lost 3 bases to trimming and J lost 7 bases, with 13 bases between them. Germline-derived CDR1 and CDR2 are SGHTA and FQGNSA. The CDR3 loop is CASSLGRVREQYF. The DNA for the CDR3 is TGTGCCAGCAGCTTGGGTAGGGTAAGGGAGCAGTACTTC.